Sequencing of this TCR beta chain was carried out in a study of PD-1 blockade in classical Hodgkin lymphoma. Overall study findings and caveats: Complete responders' diversity at baseline resembled that of newly diagnosed patients. Anyone who began nivolumab under 1 year after ASCT was excluded.

Assay used: immunoSEQ multiplex PCR; TCRdb lists only in-frame clones, some missing. The sample contains just over 60,000 clones, approximately 89% of which appear only once. For this clone: Its antigen is unidentified.

Each patient's relapse followed autologous stem cell transplantation, and brentuximab vedotin exposure varied. The TCR comes from a human donor with classical Hodgkin lymphoma. Sample: peripheral blood mononuclear cells (PBMCs), taken at baseline.

CDR3 in DNA: TGTGCCAGCAGTTATAGCACCGGGACAGCCTACGAGCAGTACTTC. Translated: CASSYSTGTAYEQYF. This chain joins TRBV7-9 and TRBJ2-7; 7 bases fit TRBD1. This CDR3 contains 15 residues. V was clipped by 6 bases and J by 2 bases; unmatched bases: 10. Per the germline V gene, CDR1 is SEHNR and CDR2 is FQNEAQ (reference sequence).